Below, 5 T cell receptor beta chains from the same sample are listed, as sequenced in a study of human T cells and chemical hapten exposure (dated by TCRdb to 2020 to 2022). Receptor libraries were prepared by RACE. Instrument on record: NextSeq 500. TCRdb ran its own pipeline on the public reads, namely fastp trimming at Q25 and MiXCR clone calling, and kept in-frame beta chains. Rows merge per CDR3 protein into single entries with the most common DNA and genes. Recorded for this sample are some 54,000 distinct CDR3 sequences; around 9.4% of them occurred a single time. The top ten clonotypes cover 1.5% to 2% of the sample. The time point label on this specimen signifies: patch test 2, 6 weeks after DPC sensitization. Explained via the paper, the treatment or condition label denotes: therapeutic diphenylcyclopropenone sensitization with weekly scalp DPC. The sample in question was whole blood, obtained in connection with sensitization to the hapten diphenylcyclopropenone (DPC). These receptors originate from a woman aged 45 to 65 with alopecia areata. Some clones in this sample may be carry-over from other donors' samples.

This clonotype has a count of ten or more. The rearrangement joins TRBV11-2 to TRBJ2-2; D is perhaps TRBD1 (6 bases). The CDR3 has 17 residues. V was clipped by 3 bases and J by 2 bases, with 16 bases between them. Germline V gene lookup returns CDR1 SGHAT and CDR2 FQNNGV. DNA of the CDR3: TGTGCCAGCAGCTTCCAGGGGAGTACAAAAAACACCGGGGAGCTGTTTTTT. Protein sequence: CASSFQGSTKNTGELFF.

The V call is TRBV4-3, the J call TRBJ1-1; 7 nucleotides align to TRBD1. Germline loops: CDR1 LGHNA, CDR2 YSLEER. The CDR3 covers 18 residues. Trimming took 4 bases from V and 5 from J; bases not matched to a gene: 19. The CDR3 nucleotides read TGCGCCAGCAGCCCAAGGGAGACAGGGCCCCCCTTGAGGACTGAAGCTTTCTTT. Translating gives CASSPRETGPPLRTEAFF.

The count of this clonotype is one. The J gene is TRBJ2-5, the V gene TRBV5-4, with TRBD2 matching 14 bases. This CDR3 has 17 amino acids. V lost 4 bases, J lost 5 bases, and 10 bases stayed unmatched. From germline, CDR1 is SGHNT and CDR2 YYREEE (reference sequence). The CDR3, as DNA: TGTGCCAGCAGCCCCCGACCGGGACTAGCGGGAGTTGAGACCCAGTACTTC. Protein: CASSPRPGLAGVETQYF.

A few counts support this clonotype. The gene calls are TRBV6-4 and TRBJ1-1, with a weak D call TRBD1 (5 bases). The germline V and J ends were trimmed by 3 bases and 4 bases, with 9 bases remaining between them. CDR1 is MRHNA and CDR2 is SNTAGT in the germline V gene. The CDR3 is 13 residues long. CDR3 region: CASSDTGGTEAFF. CDR3 nucleotides: TGTGCCAGCAGTGATACCGGGGGCACTGAAGCTTTCTTT.

This clonotype was seen ten or more times. J is TRBJ2-3 and V is TRBV10-3; TRBD2 agrees at 11 bases. Per the germline V gene, CDR1 is ENHRY and CDR2 is SYGVKD. This CDR3 region has 13 residues. The V segment lost 8 bases and the J segment 5 bases; nucleotides outside the gene matches: 3. In DNA form, the CDR3 reads TGTGCCATCCAACTAGCGGGGGAAGATACGCAGTATTTT. Its protein is CAIQLAGEDTQYF.